This is a list of T cell receptor beta chains from one sample in a study of T cell repertoires in cytomegalovirus infection. TCRdb fed the reads into MiXCR, producing one record per CDR3 protein. The table records about 920,000 distinct CDR3 sequences, 30% to 40% of them present only once. Their antigens are not known. Here the sequenced sample was cultured CD8+ T cells from PBMCs, taken from culture after CMV antigen stimulation. The source of these receptors is a human donor in good health (CMV status not recorded). Some clones in this sample may be carry-over from other donors' samples. Both conserved end residues are part of each CDR3. Fields, in order: CDR3 DNA, CDR3 protein, D gene, clone size, CDR3 length, V gene, J gene. D genes are given only for firm matches. Expanded clones are given a class, and other clones once, few, many or no size at all.

TGTGCTAATCAAAAGAGGGGGGCGTTGAACACTGAAGCTTTCTTT	CANQKRGALNTEAFF	NA	NA	15	TRBV12-5	TRBJ1-1
TGTGCCAGCAGTAGATGGGAGTTGGACACTGAAGCTTTCTTT	CASSRWELDTEAFF	NA	NA	14	TRBV27	TRBJ1-1
TGTGCCAGCAGCGTAGACGGGCAAGGTAATCAGCCCCAGCATTTT	CASSVDGQGNQPQHF	NA	NA	15	TRBV9	TRBJ1-5
TGTGCCAGCAGCTTGACTCCACCGGGACGCTTTAAGGCTTTCTTT	CASSLTPPGRFKAFF	NA	NA	15	TRBV7-3	TRBJ1-1
TGCGGCCTCGGACGGGGCGTAACGGCTGAAGCTTTCTTT	CGLGRGVTAEAFF	NA	many	13	TRBV7-9	TRBJ1-1
TGTGCCAGCAGCCAAGGTGAGGAAGCTTTCTTT	CASSQGEEAFF	NA	few	11	TRBV4-2	TRBJ1-1
TGCGCCAGCAGCCAAGGTGTGGTAGGGACAACCAAAAACATTCAGTACTTC	CASSQGVVGTTKNIQYF	NA	few	17	TRBV4-3	TRBJ2-4
TGTGCCAGCAGGCCGGGACTAGCGGCGAGCACAGATACGCAGTATTTT	CASRPGLAASTDTQYF	TRBD2	NA	16	TRBV7-9	TRBJ2-3
TGTGCCACCCCGAAGGGGGCTGGCGGCTACACCTTC	CATPKGAGGYTF	TRBD1	NA	12	TRBV2	TRBJ1-2
TGTGCCAGCAGCCCCAAGGGGCTAAAAGGAGGCTACACCTTC	CASSPKGLKGGYTF	NA	few	14	TRBV9	TRBJ1-2
TGTGCCAGCAGTTACTCCTCACAGGAACCGATTGGGGGCACCTTC	CASSYSSQEPIGGTF	NA	NA	15	TRBV6-2/TRBV6-3	TRBJ1-2
TGTGCCAGCAGTTCGGGGCTTTACACAGGGGACAATGGCTACACCTTC	CASSSGLYTGDNGYTF	TRBD1	many	16	TRBV7-2	TRBJ1-2
TGTGCCAGCAGCCTTGACTGGTGGGAGCACCAAGAGACCCAGTACTTC	CASSLDWWEHQETQYF	NA	few	16	TRBV5-5	TRBJ2-5
TGTGCCAGCAGTTTCGGGTCCAGCGCGATTATTCTCTATGGCTACACCTTC	CASSFGSSAIILYGYTF	NA	NA	17	TRBV5-4	TRBJ1-2
TGTGCCGCCTCCGAGGAGGGATACAATCAGCCCCAGCATTTT	CAASEEGYNQPQHF	NA	NA	14	TRBV19	TRBJ1-5
TGTGCCAGCAGTTACAACAGCCCAGATACGCAGTATTTT	CASSYNSPDTQYF	NA	NA	13	TRBV6-5	TRBJ2-3
TGTGCCAGCAGCTTAGTTCAGGGCGGATCACCCCTCCACTTT	CASSLVQGGSPLHF	NA	many	14	TRBV7-2	TRBJ1-6
TGTGCCAGCAGATGGGACTTCTCTCTTTCTAATGAAAAACTGTTTTTT	CASRWDFSLSNEKLFF	NA	NA	16	TRBV12-3/TRBV12-4	TRBJ1-4
TGTGCCAGCAGCTTGGCAGGGACCGTCAGGAACGAGCAGTACTTC	CASSLAGTVRNEQYF	NA	NA	15	TRBV5-6	TRBJ2-7
TGCGCCAGCAGCTTCACCTCGGCCAATGAAAAACTGTTTTTT	CASSFTSANEKLFF	NA	once	14	TRBV5-1	TRBJ1-4
TGCGCCAGCAGCCAAGATCGCGCAGGGGGCACTGAAGCTTTCTTT	CASSQDRAGGTEAFF	TRBD1	many	15	TRBV4-3	TRBJ1-1
TGCGCCAGCAGCCAAGATCTCGAGCAGGGGGATACGCAGTATTTT	CASSQDLEQGDTQYF	NA	few	15	TRBV4-1	TRBJ2-3